This T cell receptor (beta chain) was obtained from a study of CD8 T cells in ankylosing spondylitis (dated by TCRdb to 2017 to 2019). Background for the entire study: To find TCR variants linked to disease, the study profiled T cell receptor beta repertoires in ankylosing spondylitis patients and healthy donors. The full study cohort was made up of over 20 ankylosing spondylitis patients and 108 healthy donors. Peripheral blood was sampled, and synovial fluid was also collected from ankylosing spondylitis patients. Overall results and qualifications from the work: In peripheral blood, the disease-linked clones were found at relatively low frequencies and had a CD8+ phenotype. The disease-linked clones were reported to be significantly enriched in matched synovial fluid samples from ankylosing spondylitis patients. Some TCR beta motif variants had previously been reported in synovial fluid and blood of reactive arthritis patients, which suggested common disease-initiation mechanisms. Blood from ankylosing spondylitis patients appeared to be characterized by a TCR beta motif composed of under ten highly homologous amino acid variants.

Synovial fluid samples and blood samples obtained from the same ankylosing spondylitis patients were matched. From its cysteine to its phenylalanine, the CDR3 spans 13 amino acids. Only the CDR3 part of the read is kept: 39 bases, read in frame from the first base. The germline ends are 10 bases apart after V is trimmed by 9 bases and J by 1 base. Sequencing was carried out with an Illumina HiSeq 2500. Quantitative 5'-RACE with molecular barcodes was the method used to prepare the TCR beta libraries. Regarding the original processing steps: A new computational method, built on a probabilistic model of VDJ rearrangement, was used to identify disease-linked TCR variants. TCRdb applied fastp at Q25 and MiXCR to the public reads, then kept only in-frame beta chains. Identical CDR3 proteins give one entry, which carries the most common genes and DNA. None of the V and J calls come from the authors' own analysis; TCRdb made them. The sample table lists roughly 130,000 distinct CDR3 sequences, roughly 8.8% of them with a count of one. The ten largest clones represent 6% to 8% of the sample.

In its sample, this clonotype was seen many times. Its antigen target is currently unknown. There are no base qualities to consult, and no much larger clone falls within one base. Sequenced material: synovial fluid, either unsorted or a sorted T cell fraction (not recorded which). The sequence came from a male donor with ankylosing spondylitis. The V and J segments used are TRBV12-3 or TRBV12-4 and TRBJ1-5, with no reliable assignment of the D segment. The DNA sequence reads TGTGCCAGTAGGGTGGGGAGCAATCAGCCCCAGCATTTT. Its translation reads: CASRVGSNQPQHF.